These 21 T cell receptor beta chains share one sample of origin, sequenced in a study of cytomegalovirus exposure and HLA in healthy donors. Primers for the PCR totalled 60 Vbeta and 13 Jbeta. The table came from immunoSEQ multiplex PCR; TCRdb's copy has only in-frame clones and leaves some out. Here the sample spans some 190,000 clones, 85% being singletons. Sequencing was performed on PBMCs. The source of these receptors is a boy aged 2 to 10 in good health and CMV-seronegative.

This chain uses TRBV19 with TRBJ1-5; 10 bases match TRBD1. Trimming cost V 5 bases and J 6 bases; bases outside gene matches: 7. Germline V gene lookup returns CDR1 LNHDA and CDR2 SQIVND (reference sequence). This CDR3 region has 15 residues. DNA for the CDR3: TGTGCCAGTAGTTCCGGGACAGGGGTGCGTCAGCCCCAGCATTTT. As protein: CASSSGTGVRQPQHF.

The CDR3 loop is CASSQVNTGQIYTGELFF. The CDR3 DNA is TGTGCCAGCAGCCAAGTAAATACAGGACAAATTTACACCGGGGAGCTGTTTTTT. This chain links TRBV14 with TRBJ2-2, with D possibly being TRBD1 (5 bases). CDR1 and CDR2 from the germline V gene are SGHDN and FVKESK. The length of the CDR3 is 18 residues. Deletions cut 1 base from V and 3 bases from J, with 18 bases between. The full variable domain, with the rest looked up from reference TRBV14 and TRBJ2-2, is EAGVTQFPSHSVIEKGQTVTLRCDPISGHDNLYWYRRVMGKEIKFLLHFVKESKQDESGMPNNRFLAERTGGTYSTLKVQPAELEDSGVYFCASSQVNTGQIYTGELFFGEGSRLTVL.

The CDR3 sequence is CASSPGITEAFF. In DNA, the CDR3 is TGTGCCAGCAGTCCCGGGATCACTGAAGCTTTCTTT. This chain connects TRBV6-1 to TRBJ1-1; D call uncertain. V gave up 5 bases and J gave up 4 bases, with 8 bases separating them. Germline CDR1 and CDR2: MNHNS and SASEGT. The CDR3 spans 12 residues.

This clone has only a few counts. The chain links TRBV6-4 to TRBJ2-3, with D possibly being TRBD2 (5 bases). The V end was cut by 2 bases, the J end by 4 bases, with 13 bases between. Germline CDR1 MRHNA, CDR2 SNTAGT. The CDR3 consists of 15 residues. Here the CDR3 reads CASSDQRSDSDTQYF. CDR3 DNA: TGTGCCAGCAGTGACCAGCGGTCCGATTCAGATACGCAGTATTTT.

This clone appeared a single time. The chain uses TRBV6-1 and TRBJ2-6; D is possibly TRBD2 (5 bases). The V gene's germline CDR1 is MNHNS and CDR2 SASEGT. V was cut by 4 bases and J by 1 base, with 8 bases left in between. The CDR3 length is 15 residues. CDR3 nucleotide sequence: TGTGCCAGCAGTGCCTCGGGATCTGGGGCCAACGTCCTGACTTTC. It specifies CASSASGSGANVLTF.

The DNA of the CDR3 is TGTGCCAGCAGTGTAGCCGGGACAGGGCACGAGCAGTACGTC. Protein sequence: CASSVAGTGHEQYV. The rearrangement joins TRBV6-5 to TRBJ2-7; TRBD1 agrees at 9 bases. Germline V gene data show CDR1 as MNHEY and CDR2 as SVGAGI. V gave up 5 bases and J gave up 5 bases; unmatched junction bases: 7. The CDR3 contains 14 residues.

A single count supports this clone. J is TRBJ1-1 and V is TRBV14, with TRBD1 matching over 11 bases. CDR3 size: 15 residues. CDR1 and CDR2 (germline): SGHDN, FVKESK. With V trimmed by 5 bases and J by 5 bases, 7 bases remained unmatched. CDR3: CASSDSGTGGTEAFF. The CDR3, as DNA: TGTGCCAGCAGCGACTCCGGGACAGGGGGGACTGAAGCTTTCTTT.

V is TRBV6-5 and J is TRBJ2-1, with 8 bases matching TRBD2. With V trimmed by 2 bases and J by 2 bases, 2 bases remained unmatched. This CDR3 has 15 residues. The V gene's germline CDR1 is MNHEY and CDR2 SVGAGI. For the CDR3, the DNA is TGTGCCAGCAGTTACATAGCGGGGACCTACAATGAGCAGTTCTTC. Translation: CASSYIAGTYNEQFF.

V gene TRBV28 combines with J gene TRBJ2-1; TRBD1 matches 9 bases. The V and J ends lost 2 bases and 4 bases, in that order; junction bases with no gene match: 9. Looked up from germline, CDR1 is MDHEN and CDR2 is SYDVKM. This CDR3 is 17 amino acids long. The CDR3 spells CASSLGKGTGPYNEQFF. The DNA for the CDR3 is TGTGCCAGCAGTTTAGGGAAGGGGACAGGGCCTTACAATGAGCAGTTCTTC.

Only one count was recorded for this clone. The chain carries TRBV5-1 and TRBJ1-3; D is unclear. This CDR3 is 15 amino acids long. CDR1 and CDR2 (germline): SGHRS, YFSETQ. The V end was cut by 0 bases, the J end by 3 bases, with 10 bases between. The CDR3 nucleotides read TGCGCCAGCAGCTTGGGGGTCAGACTTGGAAACACCATATATTTT. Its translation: CASSLGVRLGNTIYF.

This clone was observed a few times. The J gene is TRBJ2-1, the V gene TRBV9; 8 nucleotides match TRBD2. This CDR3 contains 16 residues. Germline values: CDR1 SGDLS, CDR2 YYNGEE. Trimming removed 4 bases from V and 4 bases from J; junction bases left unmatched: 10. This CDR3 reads CASSPGGGRLYNEQFF. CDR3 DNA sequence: TGTGCCAGCAGCCCTGGGGGCGGGAGGCTATACAATGAGCAGTTCTTC.

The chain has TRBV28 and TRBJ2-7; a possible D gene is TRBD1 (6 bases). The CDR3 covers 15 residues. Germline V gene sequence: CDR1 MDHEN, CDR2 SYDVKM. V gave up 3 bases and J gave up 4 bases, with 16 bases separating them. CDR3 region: CASSFPRKQGYEQYF. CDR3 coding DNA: TGTGCCAGCAGTTTCCCGCGAAAACAGGGTTACGAGCAGTACTTC. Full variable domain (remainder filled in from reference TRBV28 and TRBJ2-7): DVKVTQSSRYLVKRTGEKVFLECVQDMDHENMFWYRQDPGLGLRLIYFSYDVKMKEKGDIPEGYSVSREKKERFSLILESASTNQTSMYLCASSFPRKQGYEQYFGPGTRLTVT.

CDR3 sequence reads: CASSEFYRDPLYEQYF. The CDR3 coding sequence is TGTGCCAGCAGTGAGTTTTACAGGGATCCCCTATACGAGCAGTACTTC. The chain recombines TRBV6-1 with TRBJ2-7, with D tentatively TRBD1 (6 bases). Germline assignment: CDR1 MNHNS and CDR2 SASEGT. This CDR3 has 16 amino acids. The V end was cut by 3 bases, the J end by 4 bases, with 19 bases between.

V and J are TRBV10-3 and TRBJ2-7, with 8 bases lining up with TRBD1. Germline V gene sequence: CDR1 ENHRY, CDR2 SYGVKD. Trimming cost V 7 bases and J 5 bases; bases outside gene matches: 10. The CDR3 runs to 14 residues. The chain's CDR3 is CAITRAGGYDEQYF. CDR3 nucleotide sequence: TGTGCCATCACTAGGGCAGGGGGCTATGACGAGCAGTACTTC.

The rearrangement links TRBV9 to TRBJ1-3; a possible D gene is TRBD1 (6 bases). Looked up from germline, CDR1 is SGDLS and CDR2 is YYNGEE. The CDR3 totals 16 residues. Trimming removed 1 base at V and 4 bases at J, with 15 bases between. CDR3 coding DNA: TGTGCCAGCAGCGTAAGGGTGGGGGCAGCAGGAAACACCATATATTTT. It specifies CASSVRVGAAGNTIYF. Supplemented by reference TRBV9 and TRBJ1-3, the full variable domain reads DSGVTQTPKHLITATGQRVTLRCSPRSGDLSVYWYQQSLDQGLQFLIQYYNGEERAKGNILERFSAQQFPDLHSELNLSSLELGDSALYFCASSVRVGAAGNTIYFGEGSWLTVV.

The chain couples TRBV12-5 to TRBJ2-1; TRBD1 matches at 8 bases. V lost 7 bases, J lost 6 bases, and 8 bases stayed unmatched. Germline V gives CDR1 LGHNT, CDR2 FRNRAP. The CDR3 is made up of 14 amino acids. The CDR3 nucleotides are TGTGCTAGTGTCCAGGACAGGGCAGGCAATGAGCAGTTCTTC. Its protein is CASVQDRAGNEQFF.

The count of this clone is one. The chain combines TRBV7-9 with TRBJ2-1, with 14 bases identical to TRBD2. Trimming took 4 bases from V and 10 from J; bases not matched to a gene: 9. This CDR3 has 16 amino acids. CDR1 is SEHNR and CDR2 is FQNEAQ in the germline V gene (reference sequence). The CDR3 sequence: CASSSQGLAGVGEQFF. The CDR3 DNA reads TGTGCCAGCAGCTCGCAGGGACTAGCGGGAGTCGGCGAGCAGTTCTTC.

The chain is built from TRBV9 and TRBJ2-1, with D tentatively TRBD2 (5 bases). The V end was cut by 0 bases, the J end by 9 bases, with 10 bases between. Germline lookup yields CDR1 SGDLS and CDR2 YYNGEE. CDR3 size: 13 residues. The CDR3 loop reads CASSVGGVGEQFF. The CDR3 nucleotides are TGTGCCAGCAGCGTAGGGGGAGTGGGTGAGCAGTTCTTC.

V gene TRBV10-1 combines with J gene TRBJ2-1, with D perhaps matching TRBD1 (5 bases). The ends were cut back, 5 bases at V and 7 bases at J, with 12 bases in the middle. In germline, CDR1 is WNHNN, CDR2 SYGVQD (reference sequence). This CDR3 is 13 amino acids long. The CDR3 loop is CASSLTRVNEQFF. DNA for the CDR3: TGCGCCAGCAGTCTGACCAGGGTGAATGAGCAGTTCTTC.

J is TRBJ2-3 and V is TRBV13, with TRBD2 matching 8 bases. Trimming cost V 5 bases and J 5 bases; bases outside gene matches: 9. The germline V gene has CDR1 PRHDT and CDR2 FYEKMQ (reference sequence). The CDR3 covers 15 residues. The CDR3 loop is CASSHRGGARDTQYF. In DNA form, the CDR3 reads TGTGCCAGCAGCCATCGGGGGGGGGCGAGAGATACGCAGTATTTT.

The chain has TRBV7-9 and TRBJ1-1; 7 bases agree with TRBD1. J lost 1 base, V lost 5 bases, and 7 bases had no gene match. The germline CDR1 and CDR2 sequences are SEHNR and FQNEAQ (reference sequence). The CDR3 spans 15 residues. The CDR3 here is CASSPQGPKNTEAFF. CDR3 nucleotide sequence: TGTGCCAGCAGCCCACAGGGGCCAAAGAACACTGAAGCTTTCTTT. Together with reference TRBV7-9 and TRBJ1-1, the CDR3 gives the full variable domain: DTGVSQNPRHKITKRGQNVTFRCDPISEHNRLYWYRQTLGQGPEFLTYFQNEAQLEKSRLLSDRFSAERPKGSFSTLEIQRTEQGDSAMYLCASSPQGPKNTEAFFGQGTRLTVV.